This TCR beta chain was sequenced during a study of technical replicates of blood from four donors. The repertoire was sequenced with immunoSEQ multiplex PCR; TCRdb's copy has only in-frame clones and lacks some. This sample has about 15,000 clones, with over 80% found just once. Trimming took 6 bases from V and 3 from J, leaving 18 bases between them. This CDR3 is built from 15 residues. Germline CDR1 reads MDHEN; CDR2 reads SYDVKM. This clonotype was obtained from a human donor in good health. Material for sequencing was PBMCs. The rearrangement joins TRBV28 to TRBJ2-7; the D gene is possibly TRBD1 (6 bases). The CDR3 DNA reads as TGTGCCAGCAGCGGATCCGGGACAAATATCTACGAGCAGTACTTC. It encodes CASSGSGTNIYEQYF.